Sequencing of this T cell receptor (beta chain) was carried out in a study of identical twins. Whole-study results and caveats: With abundant cord blood beta clonotypes, insertions were fewer; memory repertoires showed no such pattern.

TCRdb processed the 5' RACE reads anew with MiXCR; each CDR3 protein has one entry. Of 200,000 to 300,000 distinct CDR3 sequences detected, about 13% appear once; the ten largest clones hold 3.5% to 5%. This clonotype has just a few counts. The antigen is unknown. This CDR3 comprises 14 residues. V dropped 5 bases and J dropped 0 bases, with 11 bases sitting between them. Another study also made use of these data, one on yellow fever vaccine responses in identical twins.

Sequenced material: memory (CD45RO+) T cells sorted from blood. The chain joins TRBV12-3 or TRBV12-4 to TRBJ2-7, with unresolved D. This receptor was obtained from a woman younger than 30 in good health. This CDR3 is CASSQNPNSYEQYF. CDR3 coding DNA: TGTGCCAGCAGTCAGAACCCTAACTCCTACGAGCAGTACTTC.